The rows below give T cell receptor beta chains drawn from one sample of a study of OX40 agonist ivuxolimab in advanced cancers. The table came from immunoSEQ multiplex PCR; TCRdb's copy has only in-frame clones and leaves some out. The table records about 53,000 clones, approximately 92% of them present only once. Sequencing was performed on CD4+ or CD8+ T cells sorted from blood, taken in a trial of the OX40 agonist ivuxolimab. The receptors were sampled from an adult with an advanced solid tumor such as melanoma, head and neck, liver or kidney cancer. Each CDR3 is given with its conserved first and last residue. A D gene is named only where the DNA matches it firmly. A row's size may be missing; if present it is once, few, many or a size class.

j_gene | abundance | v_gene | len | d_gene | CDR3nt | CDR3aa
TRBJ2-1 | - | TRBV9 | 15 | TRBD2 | TGTGCCAGCAGCGTAGGGCTAGCGGATTACAATGAGCAGTTCTTC | CASSVGLADYNEQFF
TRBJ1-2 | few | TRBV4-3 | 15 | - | TGCGCCAGCAGCCAAGAATGGGGGGCGGACTATGGCTACACCTTC | CASSQEWGADYGYTF
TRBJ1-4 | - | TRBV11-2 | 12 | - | TGTGCCAGCAGCCTCCAGGGGGAAAAACTGTTTTTT | CASSLQGEKLFF
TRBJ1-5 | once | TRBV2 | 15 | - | TGTGCCAGCACCGGGGACGCGAGGGGATATCAGCCCCAGCATTTT | CASTGDARGYQPQHF
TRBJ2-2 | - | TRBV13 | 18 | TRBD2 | TGTGCCAGCAGCCCCGGACTAGCGGGAGGGCAGCACACCGGGGAGCTGTTTTTT | CASSPGLAGGQHTGELFF
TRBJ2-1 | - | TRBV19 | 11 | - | TGTGCCATCCGTGGGGGTGGTGAGCAGTTCTTC | CAIRGGGEQFF
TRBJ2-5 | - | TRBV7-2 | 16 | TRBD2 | TGTGCCAGCAGCTTAGTTTTCGGGGGGGGCCAAGAGACCCAGTACTTC | CASSLVFGGGQETQYF
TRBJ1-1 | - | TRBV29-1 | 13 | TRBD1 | TGCAGCGTGACGACAGGGGGTGACACTGAAGCTTTCTTT | CSVTTGGDTEAFF
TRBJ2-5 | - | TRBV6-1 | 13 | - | TGTGCCAGCAGTGAAGGGTGGGGAGAGACCCAGTACTTC | CASSEGWGETQYF
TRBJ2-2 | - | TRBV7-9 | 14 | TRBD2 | TGTGCCAGCAGCCCGGGACTAGCGGCCGGGGAGCTGTTTTTT | CASSPGLAAGELFF
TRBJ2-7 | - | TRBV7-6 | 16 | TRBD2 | TGTGCCAGCAGCCCCGGGACTAGCGGGACCTCCTACGAGCAGTACTTC | CASSPGTSGTSYEQYF
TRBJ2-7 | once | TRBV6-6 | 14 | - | TGTGCCAGCAGTCCCGAACAGAGAACCTACGAGCAGTACTTC | CASSPEQRTYEQYF
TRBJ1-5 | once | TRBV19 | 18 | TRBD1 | TGTGCCAGTAGTAAGTCCGGGACAGGCCAGGAAAGCAATCAGCCCCAGCATTTT | CASSKSGTGQESNQPQHF
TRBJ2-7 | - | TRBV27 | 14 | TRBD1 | TGTGCCAGCAGCTGGGACAGGAGCTCCTACGAGCAGTACTTC | CASSWDRSSYEQYF
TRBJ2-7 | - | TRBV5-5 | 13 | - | TGTGCCAGCACCTTGGACAGTTCCTACGAGCAGTACTTC | CASTLDSSYEQYF
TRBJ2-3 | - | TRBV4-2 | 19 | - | TGTGCCAGCAGCCTGTACGGAAGTGATAGCAGGATCGGCACAGATACGCAGTATTTT | CASSLYGSDSRIGTDTQYF
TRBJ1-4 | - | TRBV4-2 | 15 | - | TGTGCCAGCAGCCAAGTTTTTGGGGGGCGCGTAAAACTGTTTTTT | CASSQVFGGRVKLFF
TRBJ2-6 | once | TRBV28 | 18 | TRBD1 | TGTGCCAGCAGCACCCGACAGGGGGCATCGGTTGGGGCCAACGTCCTGACTTTC | CASSTRQGASVGANVLTF
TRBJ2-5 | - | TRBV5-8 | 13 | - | TGTGCCAGCAGCCGGGGACTTTGGGAGACCCAGTACTTC | CASSRGLWETQYF
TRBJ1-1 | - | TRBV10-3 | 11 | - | TGTGCCATCAGTGAGAGCACTGAAGCTTTCTTT | CAISESTEAFF
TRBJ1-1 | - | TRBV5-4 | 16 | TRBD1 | TGTGCCACCTCACAGGGGGGCGCGGCCGGGAACACTGAAGCTTTCTTT | CATSQGGAAGNTEAFF
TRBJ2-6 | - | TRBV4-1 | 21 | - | TGCGCCAGCAGCCAAGGTCGGGCGGGGCTTTTAAAGAACTCTGGGGCCAACGTCCTGACTTTC | CASSQGRAGLLKNSGANVLTF
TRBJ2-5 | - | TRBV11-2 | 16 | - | TGTGCCAGCAGCGCCTCCGGGACGCAGGACCAAGAGACCCAGTACTTC | CASSASGTQDQETQYF
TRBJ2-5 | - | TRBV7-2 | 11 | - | TGTGCCAGCAGCTTAAAAGAGACCCAGTACTTC | CASSLKETQYF
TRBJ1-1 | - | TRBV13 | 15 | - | TGTGCCAGCAGCTCCGACTTCGGACCGGGCACTGAAGCTTTCTTT | CASSSDFGPGTEAFF
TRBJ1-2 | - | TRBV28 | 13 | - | TGTGCCAGCAGTTCTCCACAGGCCGGGGGCTACACCTTC | CASSSPQAGGYTF
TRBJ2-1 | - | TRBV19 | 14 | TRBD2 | TGTGCCAGTAGTGACCTAGCGGGAAGGGATGAGCAGTTCTTC | CASSDLAGRDEQFF
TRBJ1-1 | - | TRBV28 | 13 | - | TGTGCCAGCAGTCTAGACAGGAGAAACGAAGCTTTCTTT | CASSLDRRNEAFF
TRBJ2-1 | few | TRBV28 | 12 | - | TGTGCCAGCAGTCCGATTGACTTGGAGCAGTTCTTC | CASSPIDLEQFF
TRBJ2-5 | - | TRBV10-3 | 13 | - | TGTGCCATCGGGTCGCAACTACGAGAGACCCAGTACTTC | CAIGSQLRETQYF
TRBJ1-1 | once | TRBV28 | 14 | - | TGTGCCAGCAGTTTACAGCCGCTAGAGGGGGTTGTATTCTTT | CASSLQPLEGVVFF
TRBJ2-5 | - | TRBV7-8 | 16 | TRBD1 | TGTGCCAGCAGCTTAATCCGGGACAGTAGACTCGGGACCCAGTACTTC | CASSLIRDSRLGTQYF
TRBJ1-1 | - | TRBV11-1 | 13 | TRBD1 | TGTGCCAGCACCCCATTGAGGGACAGAGAAGCTTTCTTT | CASTPLRDREAFF
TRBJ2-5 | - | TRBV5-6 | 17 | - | TGTGCCAGCAGCTTTCTTCAGGGCGGGACGTACCGGGAGACCCAGTACTTC | CASSFLQGGTYRETQYF
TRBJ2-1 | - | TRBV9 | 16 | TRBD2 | TGTGCCAGCAGCGCCGCCGGGACTAGCGGTTACAATGAGCAGTTCTTC | CASSAAGTSGYNEQFF
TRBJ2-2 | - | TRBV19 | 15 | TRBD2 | TGTGCCAGTAGTATTTGGACTAGCGCATCCGGGGAGCTGTTTTTT | CASSIWTSASGELFF
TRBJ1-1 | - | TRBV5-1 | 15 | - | TGCGCCAGCAGCTCGCGGACAGCCTCGAACACTGAAGCTTTCTTT | CASSSRTASNTEAFF
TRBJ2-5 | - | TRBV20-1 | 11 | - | TGCAGTGGTCGCGGGGTGGAGACCCAGTACTTC | CSGRGVETQYF
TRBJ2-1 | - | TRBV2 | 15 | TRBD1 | TGTGCCAGCAGACTGGGACAGGGAGCCTACAATGAGCAGTTCTTC | CASRLGQGAYNEQFF
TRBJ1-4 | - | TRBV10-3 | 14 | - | TGTGCCATCAGTGGGGACCTCAAAGGGGAAAAACTGTTTTTT | CAISGDLKGEKLFF
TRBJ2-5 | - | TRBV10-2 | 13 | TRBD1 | TGCGCCAGCAGCAGGGGGACGCAGGAGACCCAGTACTTC | CASSRGTQETQYF
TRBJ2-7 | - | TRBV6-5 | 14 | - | TGTGCCAGCTCATCTGTTGGGGGGGCTGACGAGCAGTACTTC | CASSSVGGADEQYF
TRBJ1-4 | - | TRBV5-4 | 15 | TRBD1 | TGTGCCAGCAGCATCGACAGGGGGCAGAATGAAAAACTGTTTTTT | CASSIDRGQNEKLFF
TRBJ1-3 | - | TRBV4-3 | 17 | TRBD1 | TGCGCCAGCAGCCAAGAATTCCAGGGGGCGGATGGAAACACCATATATTTT | CASSQEFQGADGNTIYF
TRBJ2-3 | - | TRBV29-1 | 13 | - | TGCAGCGCTAGGCAGGGAGGCACAGATACGCAGTATTTT | CSARQGGTDTQYF
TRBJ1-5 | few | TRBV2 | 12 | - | TGTGCCAGCAGAATTAGCAATCAGCCCCAGCATTTT | CASRISNQPQHF
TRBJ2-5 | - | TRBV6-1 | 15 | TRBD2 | TGTGCCAGCAGTGATCTAGCGGGAGTTTTTGAGACCCAGTACTTC | CASSDLAGVFETQYF
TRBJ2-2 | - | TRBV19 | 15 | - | TGTGCCAGTAGTATTCCAATGAGTTTGGCCGGGGAGCTGTTTTTT | CASSIPMSLAGELFF
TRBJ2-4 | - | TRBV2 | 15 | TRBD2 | TGTGCCAGCATTAGCGGGACCCATCGGGGGAACATTCAGTACTTC | CASISGTHRGNIQYF
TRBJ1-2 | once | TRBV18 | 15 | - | TGTGCCAGCTCACCAAACTTTGTAGGAAACTATGGCTACACCTTC | CASSPNFVGNYGYTF
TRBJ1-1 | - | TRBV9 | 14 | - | TGTGCCAGCAGCCCACCTTTTCCGGGGACTGAAGCTTTCTTT | CASSPPFPGTEAFF
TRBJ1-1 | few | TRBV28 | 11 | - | TGTGCCAGCGGGGACGGCCACTTAGCTTTCTTT | CASGDGHLAFF
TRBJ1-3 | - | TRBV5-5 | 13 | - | TGTGCCAGCAGCCCGAGCTACGGAAACACCATATATTTT | CASSPSYGNTIYF
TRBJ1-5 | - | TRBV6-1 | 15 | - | TGTGCCAGCAGTGACCTCACAGGGAGCAATCAGCCCCAGCATTTT | CASSDLTGSNQPQHF
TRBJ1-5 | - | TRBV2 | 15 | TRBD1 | TGTGCCAGCACCATAGGGACAGGGGGAGTTCAGCCCCAGCATTTT | CASTIGTGGVQPQHF
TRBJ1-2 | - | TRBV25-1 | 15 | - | TGTGCCAGCAGTCCTGGGGCAGCGAATAACTATGGCTACACCTTC | CASSPGAANNYGYTF
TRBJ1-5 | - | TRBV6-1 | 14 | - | TGTGCCAGCAGTCCTATATATAGCAATCAGCCCCAGCATTTT | CASSPIYSNQPQHF